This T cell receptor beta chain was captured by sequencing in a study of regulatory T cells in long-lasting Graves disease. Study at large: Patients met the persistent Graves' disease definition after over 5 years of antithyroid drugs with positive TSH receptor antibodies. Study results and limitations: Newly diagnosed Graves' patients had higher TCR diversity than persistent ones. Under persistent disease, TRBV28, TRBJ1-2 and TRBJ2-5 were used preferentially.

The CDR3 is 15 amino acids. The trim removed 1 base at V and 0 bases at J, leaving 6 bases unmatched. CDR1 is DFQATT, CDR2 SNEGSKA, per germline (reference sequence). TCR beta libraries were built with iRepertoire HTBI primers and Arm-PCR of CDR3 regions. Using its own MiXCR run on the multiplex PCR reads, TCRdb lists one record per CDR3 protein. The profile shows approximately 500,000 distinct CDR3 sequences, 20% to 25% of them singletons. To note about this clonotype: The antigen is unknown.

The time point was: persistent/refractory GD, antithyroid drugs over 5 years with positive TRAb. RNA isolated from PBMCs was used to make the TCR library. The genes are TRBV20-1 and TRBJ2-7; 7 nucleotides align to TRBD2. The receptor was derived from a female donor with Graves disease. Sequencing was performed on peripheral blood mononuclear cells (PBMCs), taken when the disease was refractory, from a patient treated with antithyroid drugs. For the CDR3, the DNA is TGCAGTGCTAGAGCTCGGGGGGAGTTCTCCTACGAGCAGTACTTC. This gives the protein CSARARGEFSYEQYF.